This T cell receptor (beta chain) was identified in a study of blood T cells in healthy people across ages. Whole-study findings and limits: Estimated diversity, derived from one million T cells, was regarded as an underestimate.

The V gene's germline CDR1 is SGDLS and CDR2 YYNGEE. This CDR3 contains 14 residues. Details on this clonotype: Its matching antigen is unknown.

Primed by a sample-barcoded 5' primer and a J-beta primer mix, a second PCR proceeded for roughly 7 to 12 cycles. Researchers report that a template-switch adaptor with 12 random nucleotides tagged each cDNA molecule. Researchers report that each sample yielded at least 2.5 million CDR3-containing paired-end reads. TCRdb re-called the 5' RACE reads with MiXCR, one entry per CDR3 protein. The sample lists about 1,400,000 distinct CDR3 sequences, 40% to 50% occurring once. Donors were healthy Caucasian individuals from Russia aged about 6 to 100. This rearrangement joins TRBV9 to TRBJ2-5; 9 positions match TRBD2. TRBJ2-7 explains the end of the DNA better; the J call may be wrong. This sequence was found in a woman aged 18-29 years in good health. The sequenced sample was blood. CDR3 nucleotide sequence: TGTGCCAGCAGCGCTAGCGGGACGGCCTACGAGCAGTACTTC. Translated: CASSASGTAYEQYF.